There are many counts of the clone carrying this T cell receptor (beta chain). Its matching antigen is unknown. TCRdb re-called the 5' RACE reads with MiXCR, one entry per CDR3 protein. This sample carries about 240,000 distinct CDR3 sequences, 6.5% to 9% of them seen once, and the ten largest clones take about 5.6%. The data are from a study of identical twins. CDR1 SGHAT and CDR2 FQNNGV come from the germline V gene. Trimming stripped 6 bases from V and 4 bases from J, with 23 bases between. The CDR3 contains 17 residues. Study-level results: Analyses based on zero insertions could be partly confounded by invariant MAIT and iNKT cells. Cross-sectional statistics, not tracking of the same donors, supported the conclusions. Twin pairs' shared out-of-frame alpha sequences were enriched in low generation probability.

This same sample was also part of a study on yellow fever vaccine responses in identical twins. That paper notes: Vaccine T cell responses of twins reportedly seemed partly convergent and partly personalized.

What was sequenced was CD8+ T cells sorted from blood. The source is a woman between 18 and 30 years old in good health. This rearrangement joins TRBV11-2 to TRBJ2-3; perhaps TRBD1 as D (5 bases). This chain's CDR3 is CASRKGEPGPGSDTQYF. The CDR3 nucleotides read TGTGCCAGCAGAAAAGGGGAACCGGGCCCGGGCTCAGATACGCAGTATTTT. The full variable domain, completed using reference TRBV11-2 and TRBJ2-3, is EAGVAQSPRYKIIEKRQSVAFWCNPISGHATLYWYQQILGQGPKLLIQFQNNGVVDDSQLPKDRFSAERLKGVDSTLKIQPAKLEDSAVYLCASRKGEPGPGSDTQYFGPGTRLTVL.